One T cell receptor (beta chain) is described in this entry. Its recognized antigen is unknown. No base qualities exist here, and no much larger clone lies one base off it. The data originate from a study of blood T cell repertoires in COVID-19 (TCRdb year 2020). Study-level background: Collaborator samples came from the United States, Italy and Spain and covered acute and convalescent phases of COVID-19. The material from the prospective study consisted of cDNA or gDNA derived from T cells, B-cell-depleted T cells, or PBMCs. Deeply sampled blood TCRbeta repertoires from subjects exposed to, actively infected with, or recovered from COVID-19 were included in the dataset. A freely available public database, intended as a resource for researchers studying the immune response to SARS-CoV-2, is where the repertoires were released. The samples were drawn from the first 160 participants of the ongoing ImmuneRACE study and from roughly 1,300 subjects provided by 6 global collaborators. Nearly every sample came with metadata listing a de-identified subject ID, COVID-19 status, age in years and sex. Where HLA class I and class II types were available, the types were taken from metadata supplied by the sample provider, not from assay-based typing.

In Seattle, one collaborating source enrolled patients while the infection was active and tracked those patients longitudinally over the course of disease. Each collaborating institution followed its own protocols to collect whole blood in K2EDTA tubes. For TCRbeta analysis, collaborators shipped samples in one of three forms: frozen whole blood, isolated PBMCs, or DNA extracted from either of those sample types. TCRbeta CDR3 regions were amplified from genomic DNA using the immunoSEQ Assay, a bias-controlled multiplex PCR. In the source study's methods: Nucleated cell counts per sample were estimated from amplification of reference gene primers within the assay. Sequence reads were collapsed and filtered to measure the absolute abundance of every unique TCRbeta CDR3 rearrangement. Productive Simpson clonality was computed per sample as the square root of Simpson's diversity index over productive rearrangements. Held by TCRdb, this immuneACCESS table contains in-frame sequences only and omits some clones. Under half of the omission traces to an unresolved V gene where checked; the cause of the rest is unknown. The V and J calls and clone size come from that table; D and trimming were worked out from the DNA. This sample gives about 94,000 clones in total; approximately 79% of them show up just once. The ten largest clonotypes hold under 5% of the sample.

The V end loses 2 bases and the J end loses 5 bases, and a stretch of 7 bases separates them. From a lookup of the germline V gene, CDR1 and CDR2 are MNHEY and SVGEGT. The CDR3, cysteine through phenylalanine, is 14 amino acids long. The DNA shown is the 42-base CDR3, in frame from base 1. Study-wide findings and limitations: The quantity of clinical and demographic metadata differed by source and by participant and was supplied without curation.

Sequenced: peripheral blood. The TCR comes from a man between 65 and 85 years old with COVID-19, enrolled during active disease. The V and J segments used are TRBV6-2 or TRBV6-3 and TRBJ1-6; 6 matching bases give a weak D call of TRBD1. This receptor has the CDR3 CASSYGQNNSPLHF. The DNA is TGTGCCAGCAGTTACGGACAGAATAATTCACCCCTCCACTTT.